The clone carrying this TCR beta chain was seen many times. The data were taken from a study of T cells in Graves' hyperthyroidism and ophthalmopathy. About the study: It was at initial diagnosis, before any treatment, that peripheral blood was collected.

The TCR beta CDR3 regions underwent amplification using RNA transcripts as the source. Primed by the HTBI set, a first-round RT-PCR was run on the TCR CDR3. TCRdb recomputed calls from the multiplex PCR reads with MiXCR, one row per CDR3 protein. The table shows fewer than 700,000 distinct CDR3 sequences, with roughly a sixth occurring only once. Each ophthalmopathy patient scored at least 3 on the Clinical Activity Score and at least 4 on NOSPECS grade, with duration under 3 months. Any patient presenting with uncontrolled infection, other autoimmune disease, pregnancy or lactation was left out. V shed 4 bases, J shed 2 bases, and the junction held 5 bases outside the gene matches. CDR1 and CDR2 (germline): SGHRS, YFSETQ. The CDR3 spans 15 residues.

The sample comprised blood. The V and J genes are TRBV5-1 and TRBJ1-1; TRBD1 agrees at 10 bases. This clonotype originated in a woman between 18 and 29 years old with Graves' ophthalmopathy. In DNA form, the CDR3 reads TGCGCCAGCAGCGCCTGGACAGGGGGAAACACTGAAGCTTTCTTT. Translation: CASSAWTGGNTEAFF.